A selection of T cell receptor beta chains follows, all from one sample in a study of shared clonotypes between healthy human individuals. Here immunoSEQ multiplex PCR was the method, and the copy in TCRdb shows in-frame clones only, minus some. This table holds a few million clones, just under 95% found once. What was sequenced was naive CD4+ T cells from PBMCs. The receptors here all came from a man between 18 and 35 years old in good health. Some clones in this sample may be carry-over from other donors' samples. The conserved cysteine and the conserved F or W are not part of the CDR3 here. Each record gives: V gene, CDR3 protein.

>TRBV11-3
ASSPGKGIDTGELF
>TRBV7-8
ASTFRKKQGLSYNEQF
>TRBV6-5
ASSYYTGGTTGELF
>TRBV6-5
ASNARQGHTEAF
>TRBV5-4
ASSIPGRPPGETQY
>TRBV28
ASSVTGGPAGTQY
>TRBV7-2
ASSLLAPVEQY
>TRBV14
ASSQPGQGSEQY
>TRBV11-2
ASSRQPYSGGNEQF
>TRBV19
ASSLGFTGNTIY
>TRBV2
ASSVGGAENIQY
>TRBV27
ASSLNRKETQY